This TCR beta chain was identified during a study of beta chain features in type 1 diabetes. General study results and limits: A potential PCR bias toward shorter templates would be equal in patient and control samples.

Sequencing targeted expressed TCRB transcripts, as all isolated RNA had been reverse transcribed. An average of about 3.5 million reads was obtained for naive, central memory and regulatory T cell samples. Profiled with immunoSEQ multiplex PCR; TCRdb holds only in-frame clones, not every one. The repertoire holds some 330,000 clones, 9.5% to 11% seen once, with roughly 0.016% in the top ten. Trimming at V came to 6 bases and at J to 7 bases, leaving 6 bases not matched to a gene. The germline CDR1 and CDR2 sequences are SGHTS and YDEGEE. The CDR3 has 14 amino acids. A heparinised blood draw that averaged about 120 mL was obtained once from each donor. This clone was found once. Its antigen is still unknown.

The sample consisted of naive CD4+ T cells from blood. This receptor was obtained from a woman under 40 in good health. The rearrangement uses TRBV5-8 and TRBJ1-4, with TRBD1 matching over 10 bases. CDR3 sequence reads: CASNDRGRREKLFF. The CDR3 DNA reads TGTGCCAGCAACGACAGGGGGCGTCGTGAAAAACTGTTTTTT.